This is a list of T cell receptor beta chains from one sample in a study of shared clonotypes between healthy human individuals. Sequenced by immunoSEQ multiplex PCR; TCRdb stores in-frame clones only, minus some. This sample yields roughly 2.2 million clones, of which about 90% are seen a single time; approximately 0.41% belongs to the top ten. The source material was naive CD4+ T cells from PBMCs. The receptors come from a man between 18 and 29 years old in good health. Some clones in this sample may be carry-over from other donors' samples. Both conserved end residues are part of each CDR3. Each record gives: V gene, D gene, J gene, clone size, CDR3 protein, CDR3 DNA. A D gene is named only where the DNA matches it firmly. Clone size is given for some rows only: seen once, a few or many times, or a class if the clone is expanded.

TRBV7-9	TRBD1	TRBJ2-4	NA	CASSLIRQGGDIQYF	TGTGCCAGCAGCTTAATTCGACAGGGTGGAGACATTCAGTACTTC
TRBV28	NA	TRBJ2-7	NA	CASSPPGLEQYF	TGTGCCAGCAGTCCCCCGGGTCTCGAGCAGTACTTC
TRBV28	NA	TRBJ1-5	NA	CASSLGQIGNQPQHF	TGTGCCAGCAGTTTGGGTCAAATAGGCAATCAGCCCCAGCATTTT
TRBV29-1	NA	TRBJ1-4	NA	CSVESEKLFF	TGCAGCGTTGAAAGCGAAAAACTGTTTTTT
TRBV18	TRBD1	TRBJ1-1	NA	CASSPSTGDSGGTEAFF	TGTGCCAGCTCACCTTCGACAGGGGACAGTGGGGGCACTGAAGCTTTCTTT
TRBV18	NA	TRBJ1-1	NA	CASSPIGASAGVEAFF	TGTGCCAGCTCACCAATAGGCGCCTCGGCAGGGGTTGAAGCTTTCTTT
TRBV29-1	NA	TRBJ1-3	NA	CSVEVRGNTIYF	TGCAGCGTTGAAGTCCGAGGAAACACCATATATTTT
TRBV6-1	NA	TRBJ1-1	NA	CASSQTMNTEAFF	TGTGCCAGCAGCCAGACAATGAACACTGAAGCTTTCTTT
TRBV28	NA	TRBJ2-3	NA	CASSSPGVGSTDTQYF	TGTGCCAGCAGTTCCCCCGGGGTGGGGAGCACAGATACGCAGTATTTT
TRBV14	TRBD1	TRBJ1-2	NA	CASSQGGQRRRTF	TGTGCCAGCAGCCAAGGGGGACAGAGGAGGAGGACCTTC
TRBV2	NA	TRBJ2-5	NA	CASTSTQGSETQYF	TGTGCCAGCACCTCCACTCAGGGGAGTGAGACCCAGTACTTC
TRBV18	TRBD1	TRBJ1-1	NA	CASSATGGRNTEAFF	TGTGCCAGCTCAGCGACAGGGGGGCGGAACACTGAAGCTTTCTTT
TRBV6-5	NA	TRBJ2-5	NA	CASSTTGETQYF	TGTGCCAGCAGTACCACAGGGGAGACCCAGTACTTC
TRBV7-8	NA	TRBJ2-1	NA	CASGTDNEQFF	TGTGCCAGCGGGACGGACAATGAGCAGTTCTTC
TRBV7-9	TRBD1	TRBJ1-2	NA	CASSTGGPYGYTF	TGTGCCAGCAGCACAGGGGGTCCCTATGGCTACACCTTC
TRBV19	NA	TRBJ1-4	NA	CASSIDLGDNEKLFF	TGTGCCAGTAGTATTGATCTCGGGGATAATGAAAAACTGTTTTTT
TRBV5-1	TRBD1	TRBJ2-5	NA	CASSLRRTGSQETQYF	TGCGCCAGCAGCTTGCGCCGGACAGGATCCCAAGAGACCCAGTACTTC
TRBV5-4	NA	TRBJ1-2	NA	CASSFAAGVNYGYTF	TGTGCCAGCAGCTTCGCGGCAGGGGTTAACTATGGCTACACCTTC
TRBV29-1	NA	TRBJ2-1	NA	CSVGPDSYNEQFF	TGCAGCGTTGGGCCCGACTCCTACAATGAGCAGTTCTTC
TRBV27	NA	TRBJ2-7	NA	CASGLRSSYEQYF	TGTGCCAGCGGGCTGCGCAGCTCCTACGAGCAGTACTTC
TRBV7-3	NA	TRBJ2-1	NA	CASSLTYPNEQFF	TGTGCCAGCAGCTTAACATATCCGAATGAGCAGTTCTTC
TRBV7-2	NA	TRBJ1-3	NA	CASSFGSHSGNTIYF	TGTGCCAGCAGCTTCGGCAGCCACTCTGGAAACACCATATATTTT
TRBV29-1	TRBD2	TRBJ2-1	once	CSVPPGLAGGGSYNEQFF	TGCAGCGTTCCCCCGGGACTAGCGGGGGGGGGCTCCTACAATGAGCAGTTCTTC
TRBV29-1	TRBD1	TRBJ2-7	NA	CSVSLSQGAYEQYF	TGCAGCGTGAGCCTGTCGCAGGGGGCTTACGAGCAGTACTTC
TRBV19	TRBD2	TRBJ2-2	NA	CASSIKREHTGELFF	TGTGCCAGTAGTATAAAGCGGGAGCACACCGGGGAGCTGTTTTTT
TRBV2	NA	TRBJ2-6	NA	CASSVPGHYLSGANVLTF	TGTGCCAGCAGTGTACCGGGACACTACCTCTCTGGGGCCAACGTCCTGACTTTC
TRBV14	TRBD2	TRBJ2-3	NA	CASSQNSGAWVDTQYF	TGTGCCAGCAGCCAAAATAGCGGGGCTTGGGTAGATACGCAGTATTTT
TRBV2	NA	TRBJ2-7	NA	CASREDRYEQYF	TGTGCCAGCAGGGAGGATCGGTACGAGCAGTACTTC
TRBV2	NA	TRBJ1-2	NA	CASRDDTGYGYTF	TGTGCCAGCAGGGATGACACGGGGTATGGCTACACCTTC
TRBV18	NA	TRBJ2-3	once	CASSPSWRSDGGSTDTQYF	TGTGCCAGCTCACCAAGTTGGCGTTCCGACGGGGGTAGCACAGATACGCAGTATTTT
TRBV21-1	NA	TRBJ1-2	NA	CASSKGHYYGYTF	TGTGCCAGCAGCAAAGGACACTACTATGGCTACACCTTC
TRBV28	NA	TRBJ2-3	NA	CASSWETSTDTQYF	TGTGCCAGCAGTTGGGAGACGAGCACAGATACGCAGTATTTT
TRBV18	TRBD1	TRBJ2-5	NA	CASSLSGGSGTQYF	TGTGCCAGCTCATTGTCAGGGGGTTCCGGGACCCAGTACTTC
TRBV28	NA	TRBJ1-4	NA	CASSGGGVNEKLFF	TGTGCCAGCAGTGGGGGGGGCGTTAATGAAAAACTGTTTTTT
TRBV2	NA	TRBJ2-7	NA	CASGSAFRPRGGEQYF	TGTGCCAGCGGATCCGCCTTCCGGCCCAGGGGCGGTGAGCAGTACTTC
TRBV11-2	NA	TRBJ2-7	NA	CASSLTSLGSYEQYF	TGTGCCAGCAGCTTAACGTCCCTAGGGTCCTACGAGCAGTACTTC
TRBV10-1	TRBD1	TRBJ2-3	NA	CASSEFTGQGTDTQYF	TGCGCCAGCAGTGAGTTCACGGGACAGGGAACAGATACGCAGTATTTT
TRBV5-1	NA	TRBJ2-3	NA	CASSLMDFPDTQYF	TGCGCCAGCAGCTTGATGGACTTCCCGGATACGCAGTATTTT
TRBV15	NA	TRBJ2-7	NA	CATSRDGTYEQYF	TGTGCCACCAGCAGGGACGGAACCTACGAGCAGTACTTC
TRBV6-5	NA	TRBJ1-1	NA	CASSYSRENTEAFF	TGTGCCAGCAGTTACTCGCGGGAGAACACTGAAGCTTTCTTT
TRBV4-1	NA	TRBJ2-1	NA	CASSTGFYNEQFF	TGCGCCAGCAGCACAGGGTTCTACAATGAGCAGTTCTTC
TRBV5-1	NA	TRBJ1-6	NA	CASSLSPARDSPLHF	TGCGCCAGCAGCTTGAGCCCAGCCAGGGATTCACCCCTCCACTTT
TRBV14	TRBD1	TRBJ1-1	NA	CASSLRGRGLTEAFF	TGTGCCAGCAGCCTCAGAGGCAGGGGGCTTACTGAAGCTTTCTTT
TRBV30	NA	TRBJ1-2	NA	CAWSVREITF	TGTGCCTGGAGTGTACGAGAAATCACCTTC
TRBV6-1	NA	TRBJ1-1	NA	CASSRNTEAFF	TGTGCCAGCAGTCGGAACACTGAAGCTTTCTTT
TRBV7-2	NA	TRBJ2-3	NA	CASSLDSHPDTDTQYF	TGTGCCAGCAGCCTCGACTCCCACCCCGACACAGATACGCAGTATTTT
TRBV6-5	NA	TRBJ1-4	NA	CASSYSKSNEKLFF	TGTGCCAGCAGTTACTCTAAATCCAATGAAAAACTGTTTTTT
TRBV27	NA	TRBJ2-6	once	CASRGLRGSGANVLTF	TGTGCCAGCCGGGGGCTCAGGGGATCTGGGGCCAACGTCCTGACTTTC
TRBV2	NA	TRBJ2-7	NA	CASSSKQGFEGEQYF	TGTGCCAGCAGTTCCAAACAGGGATTTGAAGGCGAGCAGTACTTC
TRBV5-1	TRBD2	TRBJ2-3	NA	CASSLVFASGRGPFTDTQYF	TGCGCCAGCAGCTTGGTTTTTGCTAGCGGGAGAGGACCTTTCACAGATACGCAGTATTTT
TRBV30	NA	TRBJ1-5	few	CAWSWTRNQPQHF	TGTGCCTGGAGTTGGACACGCAATCAGCCCCAGCATTTT
TRBV28	TRBD2	TRBJ2-5	NA	CASLFRGAGGPLGTQYF	TGTGCCAGTCTTTTCCGTGGGGCGGGAGGGCCCCTAGGGACCCAGTACTTC
TRBV5-4	TRBD1	TRBJ2-7	NA	CASSQDRGWNSYEQYF	TGTGCCAGCAGCCAAGACAGGGGGTGGAACTCCTACGAGCAGTACTTC
TRBV28	NA	TRBJ1-1	few	CASSSRPEAFF	TGTGCCAGCAGTTCCCGCCCTGAAGCTTTCTTT